What follows describes a single T cell receptor beta chain. The antigen is not known. These data belong to a study of T cell repertoires in cytomegalovirus infection. Study-wide context: Public TCR beta signatures provided an indication of both CMV infection and a matching HLA type.

TCRdb passed the reads through MiXCR, listing each CDR3 protein once. Of approximately 180,000 distinct CDR3 sequences listed, about a tenth were seen once; the top ten hold 4.6%. Trimming removed 1 base from V and 6 bases from J, with 9 bases in between. This CDR3 region has 13 residues. Findings and caveats of the study: Using cumulative public TCR beta family frequency, the authors identified those who carried CMV together with the relevant HLA. Clonotype analysis showed dominance of the ex vivo response by HLA-C-restricted CMV-specific TCR beta clonotypes.

Material: PBMCs. This clonotype was obtained from a human donor in good health (CMV status not recorded). Some clones in this sample may be carry-over from other donors' samples. The chain combines TRBV12-3 or TRBV12-4 with TRBJ1-1, with D unresolved. The CDR3 DNA reads as TGTGCCAGCAGTTTAGAGGGATCCGCTGAAGCTTTCTTT. Its protein is CASSLEGSAEAFF.